This T cell receptor beta chain was sequenced in a study of T cell responses to AZD1222 COVID-19 vaccine. Notes on the study in general: Without day 14 samples, only post-peak T cell repertoires were studied. Mostly white British, mostly female donors; authors suggested clonal diversity may be underestimated. Spike was spanned by vaccine-associated CD4 TCRs, with dominance at 160-218 and 743-854. At study baseline, merely more than 5 AZD1222 recipients were seropositive.

The ends lost 6 bases at V and 10 bases at J; junction bases unmatched: 6. The CDR3 consists of 13 residues. Germline assignment: CDR1 SGHTS and CDR2 YDEGEE. Only in-frame clones appear in the TCRdb table, and some are missing; sequencing was by immunoSEQ multiplex PCR. The profile shows 150,000 to 200,000 clones, about 91% of them singletons. About this clone: Its antigen is unidentified.

This TCR was sampled from an adult who received the AZD1222 COVID-19 vaccine. The starting material was peripheral blood, obtained 28 days after the second AZD1222 dose. The rearrangement links TRBV5-8 to TRBJ1-6, with 8 bases fitting TRBD1. DNA of the CDR3: TGTGCCAGCAAGGACAGGGTTATATCACCCCTCCACTTT. Encoded protein: CASKDRVISPLHF.